This section outlines one T cell receptor beta chain sequence together with its context. Assay used: immunoSEQ multiplex PCR; TCRdb lists only in-frame clones, some missing. The sample records approximately 190,000 clones, more than 75% being singletons. These data belong to a study of blood T cell repertoires in COVID-19. Study-level background: Samples taken during acute and convalescent COVID-19 were collected in the United States, Italy and Spain. Sources were T cells, B-cell-depleted T cells, or PBMCs; the material itself was cDNA or gDNA.

This sequence was found in a man older than 75 with acute or convalescent COVID-19. The sequencing sample was made of peripheral blood.

In DNA form, the CDR3 reads TGTGCCAGCAGGGGAGCCTATGAAGCTTTCTTT. Protein: CASRGAYEAFF. The chain has TRBV12-3 or TRBV12-4 and TRBJ1-1; D gene unclear. The CDR3 is 11 amino acids. Between the trimmed V and J ends, which lost 6 bases and 7 bases, there was a span of 9 bases.